This TCR beta chain is drawn from a study of early T cells in non-severe SARS-CoV-2 infection listed by TCRdb under 2021. Some background on the complete study: Bulk RNA from unsorted whole blood was used for TCR sequencing, so alpha and beta chains could not be paired. The paper as a whole reports these results and caveats: Matching against VDJdb was skewed toward anti-spike CD8 responses, likely underestimated virus-specific expansions, and missed private and CD4 specificities.

Libraries were built with 5' RACE. The instrument was a NextSeq 500. To correct for sequencing error and PCR bias, the TCR library protocol tagged individual cDNA molecules with unique molecular identifiers. Both TCR alpha and beta chains were sequenced, and tight co-correlation was observed between alpha and beta sequence abundances in each sample. Regarding the original processing steps: Decombinator V4 was used to perform V gene, J gene and CDR3 annotation of TCR sequences. Expanded TCRs were defined as changing significantly between any two time points under a Poisson model with p below 0.0001. TCR abundances were normalised to the total number of TCRs sequenced in each sample and reported as counts per million. TRAV1-2 paired with TRAJ12, TRAJ20 or TRAJ33 defined MAIT TCRs, while TRAV10 paired with TRAJ18 defined iNKT TCRs. A search of VDJdb, accessed on 1 November 2021, was run for TCRs annotated to CMV, EBV and SARS-CoV-2, with TCRs annotated for multiple antigens excluded. The raw public reads went through TCRdb reprocessing: fastp at Q25, MiXCR clone calling, in-frame beta chains kept. Each CDR3 protein gets just one entry, which takes the most common genes and DNA from the rows behind it. TCRdb assigned the V and J calls; the authors' analysis was not used. For this sample there are about 60,000 distinct CDR3 sequences; around 10% appear just once. Under 20% of the sample rests with the top ten.

Compared with the rest of its sample, this clonotype is medium-sized (0.01 to 0.1%). No antigen is known for it. No per-base quality is available; no much larger clone lies one base away. Set within a cohort of healthcare workers in London, UK, this nested case-control study involved weekly PCR testing of nasopharyngeal swabs along with blood sampling. Between 23 and 31 March 2020, the week of the UK lockdown, healthcare workers were enrolled and then followed up weekly for as long as 16 weeks. In the germline V gene, CDR1 corresponds to SGHDN and CDR2 to FVKESK. The CDR3 sequence holds 17 residues, the cysteine and phenylalanine included. Only the CDR3 part of the read is kept: 51 bases, read in frame from the first base. Deletion took 0 bases off V and 7 bases off J, with a span of 19 bases between the germline ends.

The TCR comes from an adult who was a healthcare worker with PCR-confirmed SARS-CoV-2 infection or an uninfected control (not recorded which). The V gene is TRBV14 and the J gene is TRBJ2-1; the D gene is perhaps TRBD2, from 5 matching bases. The sample consisted of whole blood. The DNA sequence is as follows: TGTGCCAGCAGCCAAGATCTGAGAGGCCCGTGGGAGAATGAGCAGTTCTTC. Its amino acids are CASSQDLRGPWENEQFF.